This T cell receptor (beta chain) derives from a study of vaccination effects on CD4 cells after COVID-19 (dated by TCRdb to between 2022 and 2023). Regarding the study in general: To identify antigen-specific CD4+ T cell clonotypes by their expansion, the ViraFEST assay first stimulated PBMC with viral peptide pools and then applied TCR sequencing. Each participant received two doses of an mRNA SARS-CoV-2 vaccine, either BNT162b2 or mRNA-1273. Some 2 million PBMC per well were cultured with 10 ug/ml peptides in IMDM containing approximately 4.5% human AB serum, approximately 9.1 IU/ml IL-2 and gentamicin. SARS-CoV-2 spike-specific CD4+ TCR repertoires were compared before and after mRNA vaccination in COVID-19 convalescent patients and in infection-naive vaccine recipients. A total of 10 COVID-19 convalescent patients and several SARS-CoV-2-naive healthy vaccine recipients were included in the full study. Cultures from other donors in the study were sequenced using the Oncomine TCR Beta short-read assay on an Illumina iSeq 100. Broader findings and caveats from the paper: Both infection-induced and vaccine-induced clones contracted markedly at late post-vaccination timepoints, which is consistent with waning T cell responses. In healthy vaccine recipients, vaccine-induced clones were almost all SARS-CoV-2 mono-reactive, with only 1 of 255 being cross-reactive with common cold coronaviruses. Only a small number of convalescent patients were included, and no early post-infection timepoints were available, which limited the study.

There are a few counts of this clone. There is no known antigen for this receptor. No clone much larger than this one lies a single base away; base qualities are absent. After around eleven days of culture, CD4+ T cells were isolated with the EasySep CD4+ T cell isolation kit. Negative nucleocapsid antibody results before and after vaccination confirmed that the healthy vaccine recipients had no prior SARS-CoV-2 infection. On days 3 and 7, half of the culture medium was replaced with fresh IL-2-containing medium. Unless otherwise noted, each peptide stimulation condition was cultured in triplicate wells. Using Ficoll-Paque Plus gradient centrifugation, PBMC were separated from whole blood and then either used fresh or cryopreserved at -140C. The QIAamp micro DNA kit was used to extract genomic DNA from the cultured CD4+ T cells. As encoded in the germline V gene (reference sequence), CDR1 is SEHNR while CDR2 is FQNEAQ. The CDR3 holds 16 amino acids from the cysteine to the phenylalanine. The only DNA kept is the CDR3, 48 bases in frame from the first base. The germline ends are 17 bases apart after V is trimmed by 2 bases and J by 4 bases.

Library preparation was by the immunoSEQ multiplex PCR assay. TCR beta CDR3 sequencing was performed on DNA from the cultured, isolated CD4+ T cells. The original pipeline was this. Non-productive TCR sequences were discarded, and reads were trimmed to the CDR3 region, with only CDR3s of 7 or more amino acids retained. The MANAFEST web app was used to identify antigen-specific clonotypes by comparing expansion in peptide wells with expansion in reference cultures. Positive clones required FDR<0.05 expansion versus reference and all other wells, odds ratio above 5, and frequency above 0.1% in two replicate wells. A clonotype was called cross-reactive if it was significantly expanded both in SARS-CoV-2 spike wells and in at least one common cold coronavirus spike condition. CDR3 similarity was assessed by Levenshtein distance using the stringdist R package, and unrooted trees were constructed with ape in R 3.6.1. This is the immuneACCESS table as TCRdb keeps it, with only in-frame sequences that have V and J called. A part of the clones is gone; compared with another copy, unresolved V genes explain less than half, and the rest is unexplained. Clonal size and the V and J genes are those of that table, whereas D and trimming came from the DNA. The sample table lists some 27,000 clones, 65% of them with a count of one. 9.9% of the sample comes from the top ten.

Here the chain combines TRBV7-9 and TRBJ1-2; a tentative D call is TRBD1 (6 bases match). The source material was CD4+ T cells from PBMCs cultured without peptide, sampled before COVID-19 vaccination. The clonotype comes from a human donor who received a COVID-19 vaccine. The CDR3 amino acid sequence is: CASSLSLDSKTYGYTF. DNA sequence: TGTGCCAGCAGCTTAAGCTTGGACAGTAAGACCTATGGCTACACCTTC.